This note documents a single T cell receptor beta chain sequence. From germline, CDR1 is SGHTA and CDR2 FQGNSA. The CDR3 runs to 12 residues. V was pared by 0 bases and J by 7 bases, with 6 bases between. The data stem from a study of PD-L1 blockade in urothelial cancer. Study-level background: About 90% of the 29 patients were men with bladder-origin urothelial cancer. Patients had been given 0 to 3 earlier chemotherapy regimens.

Sequencing was performed with immunoSEQ multiplex PCR; in TCRdb, only in-frame clones are kept and a portion is missing. Among tens of thousands of clones, roughly four fifths were seen once, and the ten largest hold 3% to 3.5%. The sequenced sample was PBMCs, obtained around atezolizumab (anti-PD-L1) treatment. This chain links TRBV7-2 with TRBJ1-1; no definite D call. The receptor's source is a man aged 70 or older with urothelial cancer. The CDR3 region has the DNA TGTGCCAGCAGCTTAGCAACGGTTGAAGCTTTCTTT. Amino acid sequence: CASSLATVEAFF.